This TCR beta chain comes out of a study of Siglec-9 on CD8 T cells in melanoma. Produced via immunoSEQ multiplex PCR; TCRdb's table is partial and in-frame only. The table includes about 36,000 clones, about 86% detected once. The germline V gene has CDR1 SGHNT and CDR2 YENEEA. The CDR3 is 17 residues long. The V end lost 5 bases, the J end lost 4 bases, and 18 bases lay between the germline ends. About this clone: The antigen remains undetermined.

Broader study findings: In melanoma tumors, a Siglec-9-marked effector memory CD8+ subset reportedly appeared to accumulate.

The clonotype was recovered from a human donor in good health. Sequenced material: Siglec-9- CD8+ T cells sorted from blood. The rearrangement joins TRBV11-3 to TRBJ2-6; perhaps TRBD2 as D (5 bases). The CDR3 region has the DNA TGTGCCAGCAGCCCCAGGTTGAGGGTAGCAGGGGCCAACGTCCTGACTTTC. Translating it yields CASSPRLRVAGANVLTF. Full variable domain (outside the CDR3, taken from reference TRBV11-3 and TRBJ2-6): EAGVVQSPRYKIIEKKQPVAFWCNPISGHNTLYWYLQNLGQGPELLIRYENEEAVDDSQLPKDRFSAERLKGVDSTLKIQPAELGDSAVYLCASSPRLRVAGANVLTFGAGSRLTVL.